The 6 T cell receptor beta chains below all came from one sample that was sequenced in a study of metastatic and nonmetastatic thyroid tumors. TCRdb re-called the PCR reads through MiXCR. The table includes tens of thousands of clones, around 29% detected once. Every patient underwent thyroid surgery untreated. Sequences were obtained from blood. The source of these receptors is a female donor with papillary thyroid cancer or a benign thyroid nodule (not recorded which). Some clones in this sample may be carry-over from other donors' samples.

This clone is categorized as medium-sized. The CDR3 is CASSFEGYEQYF. CDR3 DNA sequence: TGTGCCAGCAGCTTCGAGGGGTACGAGCAGTACTTC. The chain has TRBV11-2 and TRBJ2-7, with D possibly being TRBD1 or TRBD2 (5 bases each). V shed 3 bases and J shed 4 bases, with 7 bases lying between them. The germline V gene has CDR1 SGHAT and CDR2 FQNNGV. The CDR3 has 12 residues.

Comment on this clone: Just one base apart from a much larger clone, this may be a read error. The V call is TRBV3-1, the J call TRBJ2-1, with TRBD2 identical over 14 bases. Germline V gene lookup returns CDR1 LGHDT and CDR2 YNNKEL (reference sequence). The CDR3 runs to 15 residues. Unmatched junction bases numbered 7, after V lost 4 bases and J lost 11 bases. CDR3 in amino acids: CASSPGTSGGYKQFF. The CDR3 coding sequence is TGTGCCAGCAGCCCAGGGACTAGCGGGGGCTATAAGCAGTTCTTC.

This clone ranks as medium-sized (0.01 to 0.1%). The chain carries TRBV4-2 and TRBJ2-1; D may be TRBD2 (7 bases). From germline, CDR1 is LGHNA and CDR2 YNFKEQ. Trimming left V 0 bases short and J 3 bases short, with 12 bases between. This CDR3 is built from 16 residues. CDR3 sequence (DNA): TGTGCCAGCAGCCAAGATGTGAGGGGGGGCTACAATGAGCAGTTCTTC. Its protein is CASSQDVRGGYNEQFF.

CDR3 region: CASSLSGLYEQYF. The CDR3 region has the DNA TGTGCCAGCAGCCTGAGCGGGCTTTACGAGCAGTACTTC. The V gene is TRBV4-2, the J gene TRBJ2-7; weak D call: TRBD2 (6 bases). The CDR3 covers 13 residues. With 4 bases removed from V and 4 bases from J, the gap between germline ends came to 11 bases. Per the germline V gene, CDR1 is LGHNA and CDR2 is YNFKEQ.

This sequence joins TRBV20-1 and TRBJ2-1, with TRBD2 matching 13 bases. Looked up from germline, CDR1 is DFQATT and CDR2 is SNEGSKA (reference sequence). Losses at the gene ends were 5 bases for V and 8 bases for J; bases not matched to a gene: 6. The CDR3 runs 14 residues. DNA of the CDR3: TGCAGTGCTTTCGGGACTAGCGGGACGCATGAGCAGTTCTTC. As protein: CSAFGTSGTHEQFF.

In this sample, this clone is medium-sized. V usage is TRBV6-1 and J usage is TRBJ1-5, with no clear D. The CDR3 runs to 16 residues. CDR1 is MNHNS, CDR2 SASEGT, per germline. Trimming removed 1 base at V and 0 bases at J, with 10 bases between. The CDR3 spells CASSEVWGDSNQPQHF. For the CDR3, the DNA is TGTGCCAGCAGTGAAGTTTGGGGAGATAGCAATCAGCCCCAGCATTTT.